This TCR beta chain was obtained from a study of T cell responses to AZD1222 COVID-19 vaccine. V lost 5 bases, J lost 9 bases, and 14 bases stayed unmatched. The germline V gene encodes CDR1 SGHAT and CDR2 FQNNGV. The CDR3 is made up of 16 amino acids. Study findings and constraints: Clonal diversity may have been underestimated in mostly white British donors.

Assay: immunoSEQ multiplex PCR; the TCRdb copy retains only in-frame clones and omits some. The repertoire holds about 160,000 clones, with approximately 94% as singletons. Regarding this clone: The antigen is undetermined.

The sequence was collected from an adult who received the AZD1222 COVID-19 vaccine. The chain has TRBV11-2 and TRBJ2-7; the match to TRBD2 covers 12 bases. This specimen consisted of peripheral blood, obtained 28 days after the second AZD1222 dose. In DNA form, the CDR3 reads TGTGCCAGCAGCGCAATGGGCGGACTAGCGGGAATAAGGCAGTACTTC. Its protein product is CASSAMGGLAGIRQYF.